The 32 T cell receptor beta chains below all came from one sample that was sequenced in a study of blood T cells in healthy people across ages. Together with a sample-barcoded 5' primer, a J-beta primer mix was included in a second PCR lasting about 6 to 12 cycles. TCRdb analysed the 5' RACE reads with MiXCR anew, one entry per CDR3 protein. The sample consists of about 290,000 distinct CDR3 sequences, roughly 26% of them appearing once. The sample comprised blood. These receptors all come from a woman in her seventies in good health.

This clonotype was detected only a few times. The chain links TRBV28 to TRBJ2-5; 9 bases line up with TRBD2. V shed 6 bases, J shed 1 base, and the junction held 9 bases outside the gene matches. CDR3 size: 16 residues. Germline V gene sequence: CDR1 MDHEN, CDR2 SYDVKM. The CDR3 DNA reads as TGTGCCAGCAGAAACATGGGTAGCGGGAGCCAAGAGACCCAGTACTTC. Its protein is CASRNMGSGSQETQYF.

The chain combines TRBV7-2 with TRBJ2-5; D is unresolved. This CDR3 is 14 amino acids long. In germline, CDR1 is SGHTA, CDR2 FQGNSA. Trimming took off 0 bases at V and 2 bases at J, with 7 bases between the two ends. The DNA of the CDR3 is TGTGCCAGCAGCTTAGCCGGGCGGCAAGAGACCCAGTACTTC. Its protein product is CASSLAGRQETQYF.

The CDR3 DNA is TGTGCCAGCAGCCCCCGGGTCGGTACGCAGTATTTT. It translates to CASSPRVGTQYF. The chain couples TRBV7-9 to TRBJ2-3; the D is unclear. This CDR3 contains 12 residues. Trimming stripped 5 bases from V and 8 bases from J, with 11 bases between. Per the germline V gene, CDR1 is SEHNR and CDR2 is FQNEAQ (reference sequence).

This chain uses TRBV6-5 with TRBJ1-1; D may be TRBD1 (5 bases). The germline V and J ends were trimmed by 6 bases and 4 bases, with 12 bases remaining between them. Germline V lookup: CDR1 MNHEY, CDR2 SVGAGI. The CDR3 consists of 13 residues. CDR3 sequence reads: CASSVLGGTEAFF. In DNA form, the CDR3 reads TGTGCCAGCAGCGTACTGGGGGGCACTGAAGCTTTCTTT.

This clonotype was counted only a few times. The gene calls are TRBV11-2 and TRBJ2-4, with D unresolved. V dropped 4 bases and J dropped 5 bases, with 12 bases sitting between them. The CDR3 runs to 14 residues. Germline loops: CDR1 SGHAT, CDR2 FQNNGV. CDR3 in DNA: TGTGCCAGCAGCTCCCCCATGGTTCAAAACATTCAGTACTTC. It encodes CASSSPMVQNIQYF. The full variable domain, with the rest looked up from reference TRBV11-2 and TRBJ2-4, is EAGVAQSPRYKIIEKRQSVAFWCNPISGHATLYWYQQILGQGPKLLIQFQNNGVVDDSQLPKDRFSAERLKGVDSTLKIQPAKLEDSAVYLCASSSPMVQNIQYFGAGTRLSVL.

Points on this clonotype: At one end the junction does not follow the germline gene, possibly because of a read error. The chain uses TRBV9 and TRBJ2-1, with 8 nucleotides matching TRBD1. There are 15 residues in the CDR3. Germline values: CDR1 SGDLS, CDR2 YYNGEE. For the CDR3, the DNA is TGTGCCAGCACCGTAGCCCCGACAGGGGACAATGAGCAGTTCTTC. Its translation is CASTVAPTGDNEQFF. The complete variable domain, with remaining parts taken from reference TRBV9 and TRBJ2-1, reads DSGVTQTPKHLITATGQRVTLRCSPRSGDLSVYWYQQSLDQGLQFLIQYYNGEERAKGNILERFSAQQFPDLHSELNLSSLELGDSALYFCASTVAPTGDNEQFFGPGTRLTVL.

The chain links TRBV20-1 to TRBJ2-1, with TRBD1 matching over 7 bases. This CDR3 has 12 amino acids. CDR1 and CDR2 (germline): DFQATT, SNEGSKA (reference sequence). J was trimmed by 6 bases and V by 3 bases; bases with no gene match: 2. CDR3 sequence (DNA): TGCAGTGCTAGGGCAGGGGGCAATGAGCAGTTCTTC. It translates to CSARAGGNEQFF.

This clonotype was found a few times. The chain recombines TRBV6-4 with TRBJ2-1; 15 bases match TRBD2. The CDR3 loop spans 16 amino acids. Germline assignment: CDR1 MRHNA and CDR2 SNTAGT. Unmatched junction bases numbered 4, after V lost 5 bases and J lost 5 bases. CDR3 protein: CASSSGLAGGHNEQFF. CDR3 DNA: TGTGCCAGCAGTAGCGGACTAGCGGGAGGGCACAATGAGCAGTTCTTC.

This clonotype was counted between two and nine times. The genes are TRBV20-1 and TRBJ2-5; TRBD2 aligns across 11 bases. The germline V gene encodes CDR1 DFQATT and CDR2 SNEGSKA (reference sequence). CDR3 length equals 16 residues. CDR3 sequence reads: CSVHRGGLAGEETQYF. The CDR3, as DNA: TGCAGCGTACACAGGGGTGGACTAGCGGGCGAAGAGACCCAGTACTTC.

This chain connects TRBV6-1 to TRBJ2-1; D is tentatively TRBD1 or TRBD2 (5 bases each). Looked up from germline, CDR1 is MNHNS and CDR2 is SASEGT. CDR3 size: 15 residues. V was shortened by 2 bases and J by 0 bases, with 8 bases between the two germline ends. The CDR3 DNA reads as TGTGCCAGCAGTGAACTGGGGGACTCCTACAATGAGCAGTTCTTC. Its translation: CASSELGDSYNEQFF.

This clonotype appeared many times. V is TRBV29-1 and J is TRBJ2-5; D is perhaps TRBD1 or TRBD2 (5 bases each). Germline V gene lookup returns CDR1 SQVTM and CDR2 ANQGSEA. The ends were cut back, 7 bases at V and 4 bases at J, with 13 bases in the middle. The CDR3 consists of 12 residues. The CDR3 is CSAQGRGETQYF. DNA for the CDR3: TGCAGCGCCCAGGGACGTGGAGAGACCCAGTACTTC.

This clonotype was picked up a small number of times. The chain uses TRBV5-1 and TRBJ2-2; a possible D gene is TRBD1 (5 bases). Trimming took off 4 bases at V and 2 bases at J, with 9 bases between the two ends. This CDR3 is 14 amino acids long. Germline assignment: CDR1 SGHRS and CDR2 YFSETQ. CDR3 region: CASSQTVNTGELFF. The CDR3 DNA follows: TGCGCCAGCAGCCAGACAGTAAACACCGGGGAGCTGTTTTTT.

Only a few counts were recorded for this clonotype. The chain combines TRBV5-1 with TRBJ2-5; 8 bases line up with TRBD2. The J call may be faulty, since TRBJ2-1 better matches the DNA end. The length of the CDR3 is 15 residues. CDR1 is SGHRS, CDR2 YFSETQ, per germline. This CDR3 is CASSYQRETSGEQFF. Here the CDR3 DNA reads TGCGCCAGCAGCTATCAGCGGGAGACCAGCGGTGAGCAGTTCTTC.

The chain recombines TRBV20-1 with TRBJ2-6; D perhaps matches TRBD2 (6 bases). Looked up from germline, CDR1 is DFQATT and CDR2 is SNEGSKA (reference sequence). The CDR3 is made up of 15 amino acids. Trimming left V 4 bases short and J 0 bases short, with 10 bases between. This CDR3 reads CSANGGSSGANVLTF. The CDR3 bases are TGCAGTGCTAACGGAGGGAGCTCTGGGGCCAACGTCCTGACTTTC.

The chain uses TRBV29-1 and TRBJ1-1, with D maybe TRBD1 (5 bases). Trimming pared 7 bases from V and 4 bases from J, leaving 13 bases between. The CDR3 is 12 residues long. Germline V gene data show CDR1 as SQVTM and CDR2 as ANQGSEA. CDR3 nucleotide sequence: TGCAGCGCTGGACCTGGGGGCACTGAAGCTTTCTTT. Amino acid sequence: CSAGPGGTEAFF.

V is TRBV6-6 and J is TRBJ2-1; no reliable D call. This CDR3 comprises 12 residues. V was pared by 7 bases and J by 9 bases, with 13 bases between. The germline V gene encodes CDR1 MNHNY and CDR2 SVGAGI (reference sequence). The CDR3 here is CASNLRGGEQFF. The CDR3 coding sequence is TGTGCCAGCAACTTACGTGGTGGTGAGCAGTTCTTC.

In this sample, this clonotype turned up many times. The chain joins TRBV7-2 to TRBJ2-3; maybe TRBD2 (6 bases). Trimming removed 5 bases from V and 1 base from J, with 10 bases in between. The CDR3 covers 14 residues. Germline V gives CDR1 SGHTA, CDR2 FQGNSA. CDR3 protein: CASSASSGTDTQYF. CDR3 nucleotide sequence: TGTGCCAGCAGCGCGTCTAGCGGCACAGATACGCAGTATTTT.

The chain is built from TRBV6-2 or TRBV6-3 and TRBJ2-5, with 13 nucleotides matching TRBD2. The J call may not be correct, given that the DNA end is closer to TRBJ2-1. CDR1 and CDR2 from the germline V gene are MNHEY and SVGEGT. The CDR3 extends over 15 amino acids. The DNA for the CDR3 is TGTGCCAGCAGACTAGCGGGAGGGGGTACATATGAGCAGTTCTTC. Amino acids: CASRLAGGGTYEQFF.

This clonotype was observed at least ten times. The chain recombines TRBV7-2 with TRBJ1-5; a possible D gene is TRBD1 (6 bases). The germline V gene has CDR1 SGHTA and CDR2 FQGNSA. The V gene lost 4 bases and the J gene lost 6 bases, with 16 bases spanning the gap. The CDR3 spans 15 residues. CDR3 DNA sequence: TGTGCCAGCAGCTCACAGGGAGGAATCCCTCAGCCCCAGCATTTT. This encodes CASSSQGGIPQPQHF. The complete variable domain, with remaining parts taken from reference TRBV7-2 and TRBJ1-5, reads GAGVSQSPSNKVTEKGKDVELRCDPISGHTALYWYRQSLGQGLEFLIYFQGNSAPDKSGLPSDRFSAERTGGSVSTLTIQRTQQEDSAVYLCASSSQGGIPQPQHFGDGTRLSIL.

The chain recombines TRBV5-1 with TRBJ2-4, with D possibly matching TRBD2 (5 bases). The germline V and J ends were trimmed by 0 bases and 7 bases, with 11 bases remaining between them. There are 14 residues in the CDR3. Germline V gives CDR1 SGHRS, CDR2 YFSETQ. CDR3 sequence: CASSLAGDFNIQYF. Written as DNA, the CDR3 is TGCGCCAGCAGCTTGGCCGGGGATTTCAACATTCAGTACTTC. Filled out from reference TRBV5-1 and TRBJ2-4, the complete variable domain reads KAGVTQTPRYLIKTRGQQVTLSCSPISGHRSVSWYQQTPGQGLQFLFEYFSETQRNKGNFPGRFSGRQFSNSRSEMNVSTLELGDSALYLCASSLAGDFNIQYFGAGTRLSVL.

The gene calls are TRBV29-1 and TRBJ2-5; the match to TRBD2 covers 12 bases. The DNA matches TRBJ2-1 better at its end, which makes the J call doubtful. The CDR3 has 15 amino acids. The V gene's germline CDR1 is SQVTM and CDR2 ANQGSEA. In DNA, the CDR3 is TGCAGCGTTTGGCTTCGACTAGCGGGAGAAGGTGAGCAGTTCTTC. As protein: CSVWLRLAGEGEQFF.

The chain joins TRBV10-3 to TRBJ2-7, with D unclear. CDR3 size: 11 residues. V gave up 8 bases and J gave up 5 bases, with 10 bases separating them. Germline values: CDR1 ENHRY, CDR2 SYGVKD. As DNA, the CDR3 is TGTGCCATCGCAGGAAGGGACGAGCAGTACTTC. It encodes CAIAGRDEQYF.

The CDR3 nucleotides read TGTGCCAGCAGCCAAGGGGTGTTGGTGAACAATGAGCAGTTCTTC. Protein product: CASSQGVLVNNEQFF. V and J are TRBV3-1 and TRBJ2-1; no clear D. V was shortened by 1 base and J by 5 bases, with 12 bases between the two germline ends. The CDR3 sequence is 15 residues long. CDR1 and CDR2 from the germline V gene are LGHDT and YNNKEL (reference sequence).

J is TRBJ1-1 and V is TRBV5-1, with D perhaps matching TRBD1 (5 bases). V lost 7 bases and J lost 7, with 17 bases in between. Germline assignment: CDR1 SGHRS and CDR2 YFSETQ. The length of the CDR3 is 13 residues. The CDR3 spells CASSLITDSEAFF. As DNA, the CDR3 is TGCGCCAGCTCATTAATTACCGACAGTGAAGCTTTCTTT.

V usage is TRBV6-1 and J usage is TRBJ2-5; a weak D match, TRBD1 (5 bases). The CDR3 contains 14 residues. Germline V CDR1 and CDR2: MNHNS, SASEGT. The V end lost 7 bases, the J end lost 5 bases, and 17 bases lay between the germline ends. The CDR3 region has the DNA TGTGCCAGCATTTCTGTTGGGGCCGTGGAGACCCAGTACTTC. It specifies CASISVGAVETQYF.

Notes on this clonotype: At one boundary the junction diverges from the germline segment, which might be a read error. The V gene is TRBV7-9, the J gene TRBJ2-5; D perhaps matches TRBD2 (5 bases). The assigned J gene may be wrong: the sequence end matches TRBJ2-1 better. This CDR3 region has 13 residues. The germline gives CDR1 SEHNR, CDR2 FQNEAQ (reference sequence). The CDR3 reads CASSVALGNDQFF. The CDR3 DNA reads TGTGCCAGCAGCGTAGCGTTGGGGAATGACCAGTTCTTC.

J is TRBJ2-5 and V is TRBV6-1; 8 positions agree with TRBD1. This CDR3 is 14 amino acids long. Losses at the gene ends were 4 bases for V and 5 bases for J; bases not matched to a gene: 6. Germline V gene lookup returns CDR1 MNHNS and CDR2 SASEGT. The CDR3 bases are TGTGCCAGCAGTGGCAGGGGGCTTTTGGAGACCCAGTACTTC. It codes for CASSGRGLLETQYF.

The V gene is TRBV7-2, the J gene TRBJ2-1; D remains unclear. The CDR3 length is 13 residues. Germline V gene data show CDR1 as SGHTA and CDR2 as FQGNSA. Deletions cut 1 base from V and 9 bases from J, with 10 bases between. CDR3 sequence: CASSLGQAAEQFF. For the CDR3, the DNA is TGTGCCAGCAGCTTAGGTCAAGCAGCTGAGCAGTTCTTC.

This chain joins TRBV18 and TRBJ1-3; 7 bases are shared with TRBD1. J was trimmed by 4 bases and V by 4 bases; bases with no gene match: 7. Germline loops: CDR1 KGHSH, CDR2 LQKENI. The CDR3 is 15 amino acids. The CDR3 DNA reads as TGTGCCAGCTCACAACCGACAGGGAAAGGAAACACCATATATTTT. Residues: CASSQPTGKGNTIYF. Supplemented by reference TRBV18 and TRBJ1-3, the full variable domain reads NAGVMQNPRHLVRRRGQEARLRCSPMKGHSHVYWYRQLPEEGLKFMVYLQKENIIDESGMPKERFSAEFPKEGPSILRIQQVVRGDSAAYFCASSQPTGKGNTIYFGEGSWLTVV.

The chain joins TRBV7-2 to TRBJ1-3, with 11 positions matching TRBD1. The V gene end was trimmed by 2 bases and the J gene end by 2 bases; junction bases not matched to a gene: 11. The CDR3 is 19 residues long. Germline CDR1 SGHTA, CDR2 FQGNSA. The CDR3 region is CASSLSSGTGGWTGNTIYF. As DNA, the CDR3 is TGTGCCAGCAGCTTATCCTCCGGGACAGGGGGTTGGACTGGAAACACCATATATTTT.

The rearrangement links TRBV9 to TRBJ2-7, with 7 nucleotides matching TRBD1. CDR3 length: 14 residues. V gave up 2 bases and J gave up 3 bases; unmatched junction bases: 5. The V gene's germline CDR1 is SGDLS and CDR2 YYNGEE. DNA of the CDR3: TGTGCCAGCAGCGTTGGGTCAGGGGGCTACGAGCAGTACTTC. This translates into CASSVGSGGYEQYF.

This clonotype has more than one count but fewer than ten. V is TRBV5-1 and J is TRBJ2-5, with 11 positions matching TRBD2. This CDR3 has 14 residues. The V segment lost 5 bases and the J segment 4 bases; nucleotides outside the gene matches: 4. Germline assignment: CDR1 SGHRS and CDR2 YFSETQ. CDR3 in DNA: TGCGCCAGCAGGACTGGACTAGCGGGAGAGACCCAGTACTTC. Translation gives CASRTGLAGETQYF. Combining the CDR3 with reference TRBV5-1 and TRBJ2-5 gives the whole variable domain KAGVTQTPRYLIKTRGQQVTLSCSPISGHRSVSWYQQTPGQGLQFLFEYFSETQRNKGNFPGRFSGRQFSNSRSEMNVSTLELGDSALYLCASRTGLAGETQYFGPGTRLLVL.